The 17 T cell receptor beta chains below come from one sample, sequenced in a study of TIL therapy for anti-PD-1-resistant metastatic lung cancer. Sequencing used immunoSEQ v3. Clones were sequenced by immunoSEQ multiplex PCR, and TCRdb holds only the in-frame ones, with some missing. Of approximately 20,000 clones listed, 78% are singletons. Time point reported: pre-treatment sample, taken before nivolumab and TIL therapy. Here the sequenced sample was blood, taken at baseline. These receptor sequences come from a person between 25 and 80 years old with non-small cell lung cancer.

The count of this clone is one. This chain links TRBV5-1 with TRBJ2-3; 9 bases map to TRBD1. V lost 1 base and J lost 6; bases outside the gene matches: 6. The length of the CDR3 is 15 residues. Germline V CDR1 and CDR2: SGHRS, YFSETQ. CDR3 sequence (DNA): TGCGCCAGCAGCTTGCAGGGACAGGGAAAGGATACGCAGTATTTT. Its translation: CASSLQGQGKDTQYF.

This chain links TRBV14 with TRBJ1-4, with D possibly being TRBD1 (5 bases). The V gene's germline CDR1 is SGHDN and CDR2 FVKESK. The CDR3 is made up of 15 amino acids. V lost 2 bases and J lost 4, with 11 bases in between. The CDR3 protein is CASSQTGSGNEKLFF. The DNA for the CDR3 is TGTGCCAGCAGCCAAACAGGTTCGGGTAATGAAAAACTGTTTTTT.

The chain employs TRBV7-9 and TRBJ2-5; TRBD2 matches 9 bases. With V trimmed by 0 bases and J by 3 bases, 14 bases remained unmatched. The CDR3 extends over 19 amino acids. Germline loops: CDR1 SEHNR, CDR2 FQNEAQ (reference sequence). The CDR3 DNA follows: TGTGCCAGCAGCTTAGCGGAGACAGGGATGCTAGCGGGAAAAGAGACCCAGTACTTC. This codes for CASSLAETGMLAGKETQYF.

This clone was seen just once. This chain uses TRBV5-1 with TRBJ2-5, with TRBD1 identical over 10 bases. Germline assignment: CDR1 SGHRS and CDR2 YFSETQ. CDR3 size: 15 residues. Germline trimming cut 2 bases from V and 4 bases from J; bases unmatched to any gene: 5. The CDR3 DNA reads TGCGCCAGCAGCTTTGGGGACAGGGGTCCAGAGACCCAGTACTTC. Amino acids: CASSFGDRGPETQYF.

Comments on this clone: The junction departs from germline at one end; a sequencing error may be responsible. The chain uses TRBV4-1 and TRBJ2-7, with D perhaps TRBD1 (6 bases). Germline V lookup: CDR1 MGHRA, CDR2 YSYEKL. CDR3 length: 15 residues. The CDR3 coding sequence is TGCGCCAGCACCCAAGATCTCGGACAGTCCTACGAGCAGTACTTC. Translating it yields CASTQDLGQSYEQYF.

This clone was counted only a few times. The rearrangement joins TRBV27 to TRBJ2-1; 12 bases map to TRBD2. This CDR3 is built from 15 residues. In germline, CDR1 is MNHEY, CDR2 SMNVEV (reference sequence). V lost 5 bases to trimming and J lost 9 bases; unmatched junction nucleotides: 8. The DNA of the CDR3 is TGTGCCAGCAGTCACCTAGCGGGGGGGCCGGTTGAGCAGTTCTTC. Protein: CASSHLAGGPVEQFF.

V gene TRBV19 combines with J gene TRBJ1-1; D unresolved. This CDR3 is 14 amino acids long. Per germline, CDR1 LNHDA and CDR2 SQIVND (reference sequence). Trimming removed 5 bases from V and 1 base from J, with 11 bases in between. DNA for the CDR3: TGTGCCAGTAGTTCCCGGGCCCGGAACACTGAAGCTTTCTTT. Its translation: CASSSRARNTEAFF.

The chain couples TRBV28 to TRBJ2-3, with a tentative D call TRBD1 (5 bases). The V end lost 10 bases, the J end lost 5 bases, and 16 bases lay between the germline ends. Germline V lookup: CDR1 MDHEN, CDR2 SYDVKM. This CDR3 region has 13 residues. CDR3 sequence: CATRVGLGDTQYF. CDR3 bases: TGTGCCACCCGGGTGGGGCTCGGAGATACGCAGTATTTT.

The chain's CDR3 is CASSRVSNLAGELFF. The DNA for the CDR3 is TGTGCCAGCAGCAGGGTCAGTAATCTCGCCGGGGAGCTGTTTTTT. The chain joins TRBV2 to TRBJ2-2, with a weak D call TRBD1 (5 bases). CDR3 size: 15 residues. Germline V CDR1 and CDR2: SNHLY, FYNNEI. V lost 6 bases and J 6 bases, leaving 17 bases between the germline ends.

The chain is built from TRBV18 and TRBJ2-1, with 15 bases fitting TRBD2. The CDR3 extends over 19 amino acids. V trimming: 0 bases; J trimming: 0 bases; junction bases outside the gene matches: 3. CDR1 and CDR2 (germline): KGHSH, LQKENI. The CDR3 loop reads CASSPPGLAGGGSYNEQFF. CDR3 in DNA: TGTGCCAGCTCACCACCGGGACTAGCGGGAGGAGGCTCCTACAATGAGCAGTTCTTC.

This clone was seen only a few times. The V call is TRBV28, the J call TRBJ2-6; D is unresolved. Looked up from germline, CDR1 is MDHEN and CDR2 is SYDVKM. Trimming cost V 10 bases and J 0 bases, with 10 bases left between them. This CDR3 region has 14 residues. The CDR3 here is CATPADSGANVLTF. The CDR3, as DNA: TGTGCCACTCCGGCCGACTCTGGGGCCAACGTCCTGACTTTC. The full variable domain, completed using reference TRBV28 and TRBJ2-6, is DVKVTQSSRYLVKRTGEKVFLECVQDMDHENMFWYRQDPGLGLRLIYFSYDVKMKEKGDIPEGYSVSREKKERFSLILESASTNQTSMYLCATPADSGANVLTFGAGSRLTVL.

V is TRBV7-9 and J is TRBJ2-1; 13 bases match TRBD2. Germline V gene sequence: CDR1 SEHNR, CDR2 FQNEAQ (reference sequence). This CDR3 is built from 16 residues. V dropped 5 bases and J dropped 4; count of bases not matched to a gene: 5. The CDR3 coding sequence is TGTGCCAGCAGCCCCGGGACTAGCGGGGTATACAATGAGCAGTTCTTC. Residues: CASSPGTSGVYNEQFF.

This chain links TRBV4-1 with TRBJ1-1; no clear D. The CDR3 sequence is 14 residues long. Germline V gene data show CDR1 as MGHRA and CDR2 as YSYEKL. The V end lost 0 bases, the J end lost 4 bases, and 9 bases lay between the germline ends. CDR3 protein: CASSQDGPLTEAFF. In DNA form, the CDR3 reads TGCGCCAGCAGCCAAGATGGGCCTCTCACTGAAGCTTTCTTT.

The chain combines TRBV6-1 with TRBJ2-7; TRBD1 might be the D (6 bases). V was pared by 6 bases and J by 4 bases, with 7 bases between. The CDR3 totals 11 residues. Germline V gene data show CDR1 as MNHNS and CDR2 as SASEGT. The CDR3 nucleotides read TGTGCCAGCAGCAGGGGATACGAGCAGTACTTC. Encoded protein: CASSRGYEQYF.

This clone was counted a few times. The chain uses TRBV5-4 and TRBJ2-7, with D unclear. CDR1 and CDR2 (germline): SGHNT, YYREEE (reference sequence). The CDR3 has 14 residues. V lost 4 bases, J lost 2 bases, and 13 bases lay in between. Written as DNA, the CDR3 is TGTGCCAGCAGCCCAGTCGATTCCGCCTACGAGCAGTACTTC. Translated: CASSPVDSAYEQYF.

The chain employs TRBV5-3 and TRBJ2-2; unclear D gene. TRBV5-3 qualifies as an ORF whose function is uncertain. This CDR3 comprises 14 residues. Trimming shortened V by 4 bases and J by 1 base, and 8 bases separated the two germline ends. CDR3 sequence reads: CARSKDGNTGELFF. The CDR3 bases are TGTGCCAGAAGCAAAGACGGGAACACCGGGGAGCTGTTTTTT.

The J gene is TRBJ2-5, the V gene TRBV4-2; 8 bases are shared with TRBD2. V gave up 1 base and J gave up 4 bases; unmatched junction bases: 11. Germline V lookup: CDR1 LGHNA, CDR2 YNFKEQ. The length of the CDR3 is 17 residues. Here the CDR3 reads CASSQGVTNGGGETQYF. The CDR3 DNA sequence: TGTGCCAGCAGCCAAGGTGTGACTAACGGGGGGGGAGAGACCCAGTACTTC.